Listed here is a single TCR beta chain. Sequencing was performed with immunoSEQ multiplex PCR; in TCRdb, only in-frame clones are kept and a portion is missing. The sample yields about 15,000 clones, roughly two thirds seen once. This sample is drawn from a study of T cells after somatic rescue of genetic block. CDR1 and CDR2 from the germline V gene are KGHSH and LQKENI. Trimming left V 4 bases short and J 7 bases short, with 10 bases between. The CDR3 has 13 residues. This sequence originates from a boy aged 5-17 years. Sequencing was performed on peripheral blood mononuclear cells (PBMCs). J is TRBJ1-4 and V is TRBV18; D remains unclear. CDR3 amino acids: CASSLLWGEKLFF. CDR3 bases: TGTGCCAGCTCACTACTGTGGGGTGAAAAACTGTTTTTT.